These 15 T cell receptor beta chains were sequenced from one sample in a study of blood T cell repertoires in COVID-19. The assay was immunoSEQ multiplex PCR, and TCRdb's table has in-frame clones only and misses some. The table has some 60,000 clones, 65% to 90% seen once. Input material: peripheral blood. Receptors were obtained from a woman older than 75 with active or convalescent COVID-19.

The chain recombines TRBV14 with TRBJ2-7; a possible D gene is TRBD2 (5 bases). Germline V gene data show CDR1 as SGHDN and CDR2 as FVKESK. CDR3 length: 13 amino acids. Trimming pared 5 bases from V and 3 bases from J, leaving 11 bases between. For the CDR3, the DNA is TGTGCCAGCAGCGACGGAGCGGACTACGAGCAGTACTTC. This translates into CASSDGADYEQYF.

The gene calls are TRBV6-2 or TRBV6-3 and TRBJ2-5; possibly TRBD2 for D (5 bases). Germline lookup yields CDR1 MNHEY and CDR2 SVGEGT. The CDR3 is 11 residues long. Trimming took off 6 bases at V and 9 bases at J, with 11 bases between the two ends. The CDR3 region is CASSSARAQYF. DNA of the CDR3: TGTGCCAGCAGCTCGGCGAGGGCCCAGTACTTC.

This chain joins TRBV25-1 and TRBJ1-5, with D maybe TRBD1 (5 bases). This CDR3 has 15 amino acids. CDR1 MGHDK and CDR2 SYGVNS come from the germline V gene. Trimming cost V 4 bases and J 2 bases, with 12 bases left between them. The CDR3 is CASSGSRVGNQPQHF. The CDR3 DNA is TGTGCCAGCAGTGGGTCCAGGGTTGGCAATCAGCCCCAGCATTTT.

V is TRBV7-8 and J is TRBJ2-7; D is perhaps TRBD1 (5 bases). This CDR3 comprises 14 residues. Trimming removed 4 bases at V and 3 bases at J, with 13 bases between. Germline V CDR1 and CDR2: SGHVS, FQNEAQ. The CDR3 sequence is CASSSGQSHYEQYF. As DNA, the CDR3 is TGTGCCAGCAGCTCAGGACAATCGCACTACGAGCAGTACTTC. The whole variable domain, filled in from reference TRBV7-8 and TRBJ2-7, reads GAGVSQSPRYKVAKRGQDVALRCDPISGHVSLFWYQQALGQGPEFLTYFQNEAQLDKSGLPSDRFFAERPEGSVSTLKIQRTQQEDSAVYLCASSSGQSHYEQYFGPGTRLTVT.

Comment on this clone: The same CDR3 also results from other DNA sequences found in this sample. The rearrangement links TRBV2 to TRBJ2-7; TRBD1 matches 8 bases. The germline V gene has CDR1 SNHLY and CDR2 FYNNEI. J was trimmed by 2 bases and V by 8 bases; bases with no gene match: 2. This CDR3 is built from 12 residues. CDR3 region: CASSDRAYEQYF. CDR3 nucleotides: TGTGCCAGCTCGGACAGGGCCTACGAGCAGTACTTC.

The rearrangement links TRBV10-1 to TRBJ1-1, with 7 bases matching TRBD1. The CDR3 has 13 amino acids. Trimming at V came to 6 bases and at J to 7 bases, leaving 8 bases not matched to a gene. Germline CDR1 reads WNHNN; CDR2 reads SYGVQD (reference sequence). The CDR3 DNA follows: TGCGCCAGCAGCGCTCAAGGGACAGATGAAGCTTTCTTT. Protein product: CASSAQGTDEAFF.

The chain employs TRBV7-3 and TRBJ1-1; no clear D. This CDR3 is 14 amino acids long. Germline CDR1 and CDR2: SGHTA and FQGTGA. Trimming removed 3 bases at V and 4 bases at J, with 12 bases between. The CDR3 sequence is CASSFDTYGTEAFF. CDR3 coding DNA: TGTGCCAGCAGCTTTGACACCTACGGCACTGAAGCTTTCTTT.

In DNA, the CDR3 is TGTGCCACCAGTGCCAGGGACAGGGGACCAGATACGCAGTATTTT. Translated: CATSARDRGPDTQYF. The chain employs TRBV24-1 and TRBJ2-3; 10 nucleotides match TRBD1. V shed 5 bases and J 4 bases; nucleotides not matched to a gene: 5. The CDR3 is 15 residues long. Germline loops: CDR1 KGHDR, CDR2 SFDVKD.

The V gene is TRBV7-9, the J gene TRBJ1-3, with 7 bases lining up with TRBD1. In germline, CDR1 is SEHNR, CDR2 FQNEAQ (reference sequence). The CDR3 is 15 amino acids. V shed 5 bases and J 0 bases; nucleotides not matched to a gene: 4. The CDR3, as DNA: TGTGCCAGCAGCGGAGGGACAGACTCTGGAAACACCATATATTTT. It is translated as CASSGGTDSGNTIYF.

CDR3 in amino acids: CASKQLSHSNQPQHF. CDR3 in DNA: TGTGCCAGTAAACAGCTTTCCCATAGCAATCAGCCCCAGCATTTT. The J gene is TRBJ1-5, the V gene TRBV28; D gene ambiguous. CDR1 is MDHEN and CDR2 is SYDVKM in the germline V gene. V was pared by 9 bases and J by 0 bases, with 15 bases between. The CDR3 has 15 residues.

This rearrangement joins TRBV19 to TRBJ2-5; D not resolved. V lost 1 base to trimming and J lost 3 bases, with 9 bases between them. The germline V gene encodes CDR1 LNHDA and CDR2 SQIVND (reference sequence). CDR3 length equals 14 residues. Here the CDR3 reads CASSIGTVKETQYF. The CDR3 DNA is TGTGCCAGTAGTATAGGTACAGTGAAAGAGACCCAGTACTTC.

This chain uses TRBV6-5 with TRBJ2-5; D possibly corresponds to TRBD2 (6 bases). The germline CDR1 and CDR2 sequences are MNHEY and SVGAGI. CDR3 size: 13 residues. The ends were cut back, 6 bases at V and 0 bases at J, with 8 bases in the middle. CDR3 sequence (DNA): TGTGCCAGCAGACGGGGGAACCAAGAGACCCAGTACTTC. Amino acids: CASRRGNQETQYF.

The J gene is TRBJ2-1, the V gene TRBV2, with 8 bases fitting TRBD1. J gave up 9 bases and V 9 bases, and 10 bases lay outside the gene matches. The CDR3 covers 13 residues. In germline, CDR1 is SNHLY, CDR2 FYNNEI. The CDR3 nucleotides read TGTGCCAGATGGGCAGGGGGCTGGAGTGAGCAGTTCTTC. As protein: CARWAGGWSEQFF.

CDR3 amino acids: CASSSSPGANVLTF. CDR3 sequence (DNA): TGTGCCAGCAGTTCGAGTCCTGGGGCCAACGTCCTGACTTTC. This rearrangement joins TRBV6-5 to TRBJ2-6, with D hard to call. This CDR3 spans 14 amino acids. V was cut by 4 bases and J by 2 bases, with 6 bases left in between. Germline-derived CDR1 and CDR2 are MNHEY and SVGAGI.

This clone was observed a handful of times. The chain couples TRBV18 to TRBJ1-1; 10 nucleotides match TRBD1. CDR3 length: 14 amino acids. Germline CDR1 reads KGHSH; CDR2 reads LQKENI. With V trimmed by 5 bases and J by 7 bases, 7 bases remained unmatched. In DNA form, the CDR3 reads TGTGCCAGCTCAATGGGACAGGGGATCGGTGAAGCTTTCTTT. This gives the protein CASSMGQGIGEAFF.